The clone carrying this T cell receptor beta chain is deemed medium-sized (0.01 to 0.1%). Sequenced by immunoSEQ multiplex PCR; TCRdb stores in-frame clones only, minus some. The repertoire has 13,000 to 15,000 clones, roughly 87% of them found once; the top ten carry 25% to 30%. Germline loops: CDR1 SQVTM, CDR2 ANQGSEA. The CDR3 is made up of 16 amino acids. Trimming took 1 base from V and 1 from J; bases not matched to a gene: 8. The sample is drawn from a study of somatic mutations in cytotoxic T cells in rheumatoid arthritis. Study information: Before any treatment began, more than 25 ml EDTA peripheral blood was collected from patients right after diagnosis.

This TCR came from an adult with rheumatoid arthritis. Sequences were obtained from CD8+ T cells sorted from blood. The rearrangement uses TRBV29-1 and TRBJ1-1; TRBD1 matches at 8 bases. The CDR3 region is CSVEGQVDRANTEAFF. Written as DNA, the CDR3 is TGCAGCGTTGAAGGGCAAGTGGACAGGGCGAACACTGAAGCTTTCTTT.